These 22 T cell receptor beta chains came from one sample sequenced in a study of a mutant IDH1 vaccine in newly diagnosed glioma. The time point here: week 5, during vaccination. Doses of 300 ug of mutant IDH1 20-mer peptide were given with topical imiquimod. These receptors' targets are unknown. Sequencing used immunoSEQ multiplex PCR; TCRdb keeps in-frame clones, though not all of them. Among around 46,000 clones listed, about three quarters were seen once. The sequences come from PBMCs, collected from a glioma patient whose treatment included an IDH1 peptide vaccine. The receptors here all came from a man aged 50 to 60 with glioma.

V usage is TRBV18 and J usage is TRBJ1-5; no definite D call. Germline V gives CDR1 KGHSH, CDR2 LQKENI. This CDR3 comprises 15 residues. V lost 2 bases and J 2 bases, leaving 10 bases between the germline ends. In nucleotides, the CDR3 is TGTGCCAGCTCACCAGCCGGGGATGGCAATCAGCCCCAGCATTTT. As protein: CASSPAGDGNQPQHF.

V is TRBV2 and J is TRBJ1-5; 7 positions agree with TRBD1. The CDR3 consists of 15 residues. The germline V gene has CDR1 SNHLY and CDR2 FYNNEI. After removal of 7 bases from V and 3 bases from J, the junction contained 9 bases not matched to a gene. CDR3 protein: CASMGEGGLNQPQHF. In nucleotides, the CDR3 is TGTGCCAGCATGGGGGAAGGGGGCCTCAATCAGCCCCAGCATTTT.

The V gene is TRBV4-2, the J gene TRBJ2-7, with 7 bases lining up with TRBD1. CDR1 and CDR2 (germline): LGHNA, YNFKEQ. This CDR3 comprises 15 residues. The ends lost 0 bases at V and 2 bases at J; junction bases unmatched: 4. CDR3 loop: CASSQEKQGAYEQYF. CDR3 coding DNA: TGTGCCAGCAGCCAAGAGAAGCAGGGGGCCTACGAGCAGTACTTC.

This chain uses TRBV5-8 with TRBJ1-5, with TRBD1 as a possible D gene (6 bases). This CDR3 is 12 amino acids long. CDR1 is SGHTS and CDR2 is YDEGEE in the germline V gene. V lost 2 bases, J lost 6 bases, and 6 bases lay in between. The CDR3 DNA sequence: TGTGCCAGCAGCTTCAGGGGTCAGCCCCAGCATTTT. Encoded protein: CASSFRGQPQHF.

This clone was counted once. The V call is TRBV6-1, the J call TRBJ1-2; D is uncertain. The germline gives CDR1 MNHNS, CDR2 SASEGT. The V end was cut by 3 bases, the J end by 4 bases, with 12 bases between. The length of the CDR3 is 14 residues. The CDR3 DNA reads TGTGCCAGCAGTGACGGTGTCAGCTTCTATGGCTACACCTTC. It yields the protein CASSDGVSFYGYTF.

The rearrangement joins TRBV6-1 to TRBJ2-3; no reliable D call. Germline V CDR1 and CDR2: MNHNS, SASEGT. This CDR3 is built from 14 residues. Trimming cost V 3 bases and J 2 bases, with 9 bases left between them. CDR3 coding DNA: TGTGCCAGCAGTGATGGGTCAATCACAGATACGCAGTATTTT. Residues: CASSDGSITDTQYF.

The genes are TRBV9 and TRBJ2-1, with TRBD2 matching 11 bases. V lost 0 bases and J lost 4; bases outside the gene matches: 6. This CDR3 has 17 residues. Germline CDR1 and CDR2: SGDLS and YYNGEE. For the CDR3, the DNA is TGTGCCAGCAGCGTAGAATTAGCGGGGGGGTATTACAATGAGCAGTTCTTC. This sequence encodes CASSVELAGGYYNEQFF.

This clone turned up a few times. The J gene is TRBJ2-1, the V gene TRBV28; D gene uncertain. V was shortened by 6 bases and J by 5 bases, with 5 bases between the two germline ends. Germline V CDR1 and CDR2: MDHEN, SYDVKM. This CDR3 region has 11 residues. CDR3 sequence reads: CASSVNNEQFF. Written as DNA, the CDR3 is TGTGCCAGCAGCGTAAACAATGAGCAGTTCTTC.

The chain uses TRBV30 and TRBJ2-2; no firm D call. This CDR3 spans 12 amino acids. V was shortened by 0 bases and J by 6 bases, with 5 bases between the two germline ends. Germline V gene lookup returns CDR1 GTSNPN and CDR2 SVGIG (reference sequence). The CDR3 sequence is CAWSVRPGELFF. The CDR3 nucleotides are TGTGCCTGGAGTGTACGCCCCGGGGAGCTGTTTTTT.

The rearrangement links TRBV6-5 to TRBJ2-1, with D perhaps matching TRBD1 (5 bases). The CDR3 totals 11 residues. Germline CDR1 reads MNHEY; CDR2 reads SVGAGI. V was trimmed by 4 bases and J by 9 bases, leaving 7 bases between them. Written as DNA, the CDR3 is TGTGCCAGCAGTTCCAGGGTTGAGCAGTTCTTC. This gives the protein CASSSRVEQFF.

The V and J genes are TRBV7-9 and TRBJ2-5; unclear D gene. The CDR3 is 14 residues long. Germline assignment: CDR1 SEHNR and CDR2 FQNEAQ (reference sequence). Trimming left V 5 bases short and J 5 bases short, with 15 bases between. For the CDR3, the DNA is TGTGCCAGCAGCCGCCAAGGCGTGAGCGAGACCCAGTACTTC. Encoded protein: CASSRQGVSETQYF.

The genes are TRBV6-1 and TRBJ1-2; tentatively, D is TRBD1 (5 bases). Deletions cut 1 base from V and 8 bases from J, with 14 bases between. Germline V gene data show CDR1 as MNHNS and CDR2 as SASEGT. CDR3 length: 14 amino acids. The CDR3 DNA reads TGTGCCAGCAGTGAAGGTCAGGGCAAGGGGGGCTACACCTTC. Its translation is CASSEGQGKGGYTF.

This chain uses TRBV20-1 with TRBJ1-2; D possibly corresponds to TRBD1 (6 bases). Germline CDR1 DFQATT, CDR2 SNEGSKA (reference sequence). The V and J ends lost 5 bases and 10 bases respectively, with 14 bases between them. There are 11 residues in the CDR3. The CDR3 here is CSAQGGSTYTF. The CDR3 DNA reads TGCAGTGCTCAAGGGGGGTCTACCTACACCTTC.

This chain joins TRBV6-5 and TRBJ1-5, with a weak D call TRBD1 (5 bases). V lost 0 bases to trimming and J lost 7 bases, with 13 bases between them. The CDR3 runs to 15 residues. Germline V gene data show CDR1 as MNHEY and CDR2 as SVGAGI. The CDR3 coding sequence is TGTGCCAGCAGTTACTCTGCAGCCCGGGGGCAGCCCCAGCATTTT. Translating gives CASSYSAARGQPQHF.

In its sample, this clone was seen a few times. This chain uses TRBV4-1 with TRBJ2-1; 7 bases are a match to TRBD1. Germline trimming cut 2 bases from V and 3 bases from J; bases unmatched to any gene: 4. The CDR3 consists of 15 residues. From germline, CDR1 is MGHRA and CDR2 YSYEKL. The chain's CDR3 is CASSQSRDSYNEQFF. The CDR3 DNA sequence: TGCGCCAGCAGCCAATCCCGGGACAGCTACAATGAGCAGTTCTTC.

The CDR3: CASSQDYPGAETQYF. The CDR3 bases are TGCGCCAGCAGCCAAGATTACCCGGGAGCGGAGACCCAGTACTTC. The rearrangement uses TRBV4-1 and TRBJ2-5, with D maybe TRBD2 (6 bases). Trimming removed 0 bases from V and 5 bases from J, with 13 bases in between. The length of the CDR3 is 15 residues. Germline-derived CDR1 and CDR2 are MGHRA and YSYEKL.

The rearrangement joins TRBV15 to TRBJ2-2; the D gene could be TRBD1 or TRBD2 (6 bases each). The CDR3 is 18 amino acids. V was clipped by 0 bases and J by 1 base, with 15 bases between them. Germline CDR1 and CDR2: LNHNV and YYDKDF (reference sequence). The CDR3 sequence is CATSRDLKGGQNTGELFF. Written as DNA, the CDR3 is TGTGCCACCAGCAGAGATCTAAAGGGGGGCCAGAACACCGGGGAGCTGTTTTTT.

This clone has more than one count but fewer than ten. The V call is TRBV14, the J call TRBJ2-5; weak D call: TRBD2 (6 bases). The CDR3 totals 13 residues. The germline V gene has CDR1 SGHDN and CDR2 FVKESK. V was trimmed by 4 bases and J by 6 bases, leaving 12 bases between them. The CDR3 loop is CASSPWDSKTQYF. The CDR3 coding sequence is TGTGCCAGCAGCCCGTGGGACTCGAAGACCCAGTACTTC.

The chain recombines TRBV19 with TRBJ2-5; a weak D match, TRBD1 (5 bases). This CDR3 region has 11 residues. The V gene's germline CDR1 is LNHDA and CDR2 SQIVND (reference sequence). The germline V and J ends were trimmed by 7 bases and 5 bases, with 8 bases remaining between them. The CDR3 loop is CASKDMETQYF. DNA for the CDR3: TGTGCCAGTAAGGACATGGAGACCCAGTACTTC.

The CDR3 spells CASSPKGQGNYGYTF. The CDR3 nucleotides are TGTGCCAGCTCACCAAAGGGACAGGGGAACTATGGCTACACCTTC. This chain uses TRBV18 with TRBJ1-2, with 10 bases that match TRBD1. The CDR3 extends over 15 amino acids. V trimming: 2 bases; J trimming: 2 bases; junction bases outside the gene matches: 2. The V gene's germline CDR1 is KGHSH and CDR2 LQKENI. Full variable domain (remainder filled in from reference TRBV18 and TRBJ1-2): NAGVMQNPRHLVRRRGQEARLRCSPMKGHSHVYWYRQLPEEGLKFMVYLQKENIIDESGMPKERFSAEFPKEGPSILRIQQVVRGDSAAYFCASSPKGQGNYGYTFGSGTRLTVV.

The chain joins TRBV7-3 to TRBJ1-1; D remains ambiguous. Trimming cost V 6 bases and J 3 bases, with 17 bases left between them. Germline V CDR1 and CDR2: SGHTA, FQGTGA. CDR3 size: 15 residues. The CDR3 DNA reads as TGTGCCAGCAGATCGGAAAAATCAGAGGACACTGAAGCTTTCTTT. Encoded protein: CASRSEKSEDTEAFF.

V is TRBV11-2 and J is TRBJ1-1; TRBD1 matches 9 bases. There are 14 residues in the CDR3. CDR1 is SGHAT, CDR2 FQNNGV, per germline. V lost 6 bases, J lost 5 bases, and 7 bases stayed unmatched. DNA for the CDR3: TGTGCCAGCAGACAGGGGGCGTTAGGAACTGAAGCTTTCTTT. The encoded protein is CASRQGALGTEAFF.